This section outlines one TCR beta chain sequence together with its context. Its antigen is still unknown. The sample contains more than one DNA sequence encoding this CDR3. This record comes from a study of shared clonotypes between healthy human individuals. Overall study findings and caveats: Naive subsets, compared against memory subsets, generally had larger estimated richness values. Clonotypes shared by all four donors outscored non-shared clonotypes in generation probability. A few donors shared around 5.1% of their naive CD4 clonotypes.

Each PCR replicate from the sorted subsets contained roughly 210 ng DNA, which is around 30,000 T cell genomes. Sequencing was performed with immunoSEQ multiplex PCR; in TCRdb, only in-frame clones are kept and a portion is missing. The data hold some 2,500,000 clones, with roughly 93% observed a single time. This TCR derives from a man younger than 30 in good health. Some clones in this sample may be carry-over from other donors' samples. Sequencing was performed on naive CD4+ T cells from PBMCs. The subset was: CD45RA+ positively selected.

CDR3 amino acids: CASSQGLAGGGQETQYF. The CDR3 DNA reads TGTGCCAGCAGCCAGGGACTAGCGGGAGGCGGGCAAGAGACCCAGTACTTC. The V and J genes are TRBV7-6 and TRBJ2-5; 15 bases map to TRBD2. The CDR3 totals 17 residues. Trimming took 5 bases from V and 2 from J; bases not matched to a gene: 6. From germline, CDR1 is SGHVS and CDR2 FNYEAQ.